These 10 T cell receptor beta chains were all obtained from the same sample, sequenced in a study of beta chain features in type 1 diabetes. Sequencing targeted expressed TCRB transcripts, as all isolated RNA had been reverse transcribed. Assay: immunoSEQ multiplex PCR; the TCRdb copy retains only in-frame clones and omits some. The sample contains 400,000 to 450,000 clones, about 14% of which appear only once. The sample was naive CD4+ T cells from blood. The receptors here all came from a man aged 25-40 years in good health.

The chain has TRBV2 and TRBJ1-2; D is unresolved. This CDR3 is 12 amino acids long. The V gene's germline CDR1 is SNHLY and CDR2 FYNNEI. Deletions cut 4 bases from V and 7 bases from J, with 10 bases between. CDR3 sequence (DNA): TGTGCCAGCAGTGTTACCCACCCTGGCTACACCTTC. Its protein is CASSVTHPGYTF.

This clone has just a few counts. Different DNA sequences within this sample yield the same CDR3. The chain couples TRBV7-2 to TRBJ2-5, with 11 positions matching TRBD2. CDR3 length equals 14 residues. Unmatched junction bases numbered 2, after V lost 4 bases and J lost 4 bases. From germline, CDR1 is SGHTA and CDR2 FQGNSA. The CDR3 bases are TGTGCCAGCAGCTCAGGACTAGCGGGAGAGACCCAGTACTTC. Its protein product is CASSSGLAGETQYF.

This clone has a handful of counts. The V and J genes are TRBV14 and TRBJ1-1; D ambiguous. Germline V gene data show CDR1 as SGHDN and CDR2 as FVKESK. CDR3 length: 14 amino acids. V was shortened by 5 bases and J by 0 bases, with 10 bases between the two germline ends. The CDR3 sequence is CASSNGPLNTEAFF. Here the CDR3 DNA reads TGTGCCAGCAGCAACGGACCTTTGAACACTGAAGCTTTCTTT.

The table lists this clone with a few counts. The chain recombines TRBV6-5 with TRBJ2-1; the match to TRBD1 covers 8 bases. V lost 7 bases, J lost 4 bases, and 3 bases stayed unmatched. This CDR3 has 13 amino acids. CDR1 is MNHEY, CDR2 SVGAGI, per germline. For the CDR3, the DNA is TGTGCCAGCATAGACAGGGGTTACAATGAGCAGTTCTTC. It translates to CASIDRGYNEQFF.

This clone was picked up a small number of times. The chain recombines TRBV15 with TRBJ2-3; D gene uncertain. The ends were cut back, 3 bases at V and 2 bases at J, with 18 bases in the middle. The CDR3 has 17 amino acids. CDR1 is LNHNV, CDR2 YYDKDF, per germline (reference sequence). CDR3 in DNA: TGTGCCACCAGCAGGGGAAATCTTAGGCTTCCCACAGATACGCAGTATTTT. Translation gives CATSRGNLRLPTDTQYF.

The chain has TRBV4-3 and TRBJ1-1; maybe TRBD1 (6 bases). Trimming stripped 10 bases from V and 1 base from J, with 13 bases between. The germline V gene encodes CDR1 LGHNA and CDR2 YSLEER. The CDR3 spans 13 residues. The CDR3 reads CATRGQSNTEAFF. CDR3 sequence (DNA): TGCGCCACTCGTGGACAGTCGAACACTGAAGCTTTCTTT.

There are a few counts of this clone. The chain uses TRBV23-1 and TRBJ2-7; 9 bases line up with TRBD1. TRBV23-1 belongs to the ORF category, with a function that is uncertain. The CDR3 runs 15 residues. The V gene end was trimmed by 4 bases and the J gene end by 5 bases; junction bases not matched to a gene: 9. The CDR3 sequence is CASSLSQGAGNEQYF. DNA of the CDR3: TGCGCCAGCAGTCTTTCACAGGGGGCGGGAAACGAGCAGTACTTC.

The chain combines TRBV7-9 with TRBJ2-5, with 11 bases identical to TRBD2. The CDR3 contains 15 residues. V was clipped by 2 bases and J by 5 bases; unmatched bases: 4. Germline V CDR1 and CDR2: SEHNR, FQNEAQ (reference sequence). The CDR3 DNA is TGTGCCAGCAGCTTATTGGGACTAGCGGTGGAGACCCAGTACTTC. Translating gives CASSLLGLAVETQYF. Drawing the rest from reference TRBV7-9 and TRBJ2-5, the complete variable domain is DTGVSQNPRHKITKRGQNVTFRCDPISEHNRLYWYRQTLGQGPEFLTYFQNEAQLEKSRLLSDRFSAERPKGSFSTLEIQRTEQGDSAMYLCASSLLGLAVETQYFGPGTRLLVL.

The chain combines TRBV7-3 with TRBJ2-5, with unresolved D. CDR1 and CDR2 (germline): SGHTA, FQGTGA. Trimming removed 5 bases at V and 6 bases at J, with 13 bases between. The CDR3 consists of 13 residues. CDR3 bases: TGTGCCAGCAGCCAGAGTGGCGCGCAGACCCAGTACTTC. Amino acids: CASSQSGAQTQYF.

This clone was counted a few times. The chain uses TRBV7-2 and TRBJ2-1; 11 bases match TRBD2. CDR1 is SGHTA, CDR2 FQGNSA, per germline. The CDR3 has 15 residues. V shed 3 bases and J 9 bases; nucleotides not matched to a gene: 7. The CDR3 bases are TGTGCCAGCAGCTTGACTAGCGGGGTGACTTCTGAGCAGTTCTTC. It specifies CASSLTSGVTSEQFF.